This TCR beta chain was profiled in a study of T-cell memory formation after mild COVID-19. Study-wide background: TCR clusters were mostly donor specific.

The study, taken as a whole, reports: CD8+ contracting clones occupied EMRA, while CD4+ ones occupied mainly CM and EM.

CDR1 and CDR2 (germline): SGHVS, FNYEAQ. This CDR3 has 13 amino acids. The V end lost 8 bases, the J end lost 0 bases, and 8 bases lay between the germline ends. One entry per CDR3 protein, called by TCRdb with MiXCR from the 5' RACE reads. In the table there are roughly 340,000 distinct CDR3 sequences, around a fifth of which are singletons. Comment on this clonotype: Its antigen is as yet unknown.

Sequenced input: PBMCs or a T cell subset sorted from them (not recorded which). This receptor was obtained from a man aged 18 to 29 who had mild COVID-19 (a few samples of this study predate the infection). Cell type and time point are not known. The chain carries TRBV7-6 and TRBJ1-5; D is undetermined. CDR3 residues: CASSRNSNQPQHF. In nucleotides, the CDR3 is TGTGCCAGCTCTAGGAATAGCAATCAGCCCCAGCATTTT. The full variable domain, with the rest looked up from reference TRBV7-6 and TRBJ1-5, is GAGVSQSPRYKVTKRGQDVALRCDPISGHVSLYWYRQALGQGPEFLTYFNYEAQQDKSGLPNDRFSAERPEGSISTLTIQRTEQRDSAMYRCASSRNSNQPQHFGDGTRLSIL.